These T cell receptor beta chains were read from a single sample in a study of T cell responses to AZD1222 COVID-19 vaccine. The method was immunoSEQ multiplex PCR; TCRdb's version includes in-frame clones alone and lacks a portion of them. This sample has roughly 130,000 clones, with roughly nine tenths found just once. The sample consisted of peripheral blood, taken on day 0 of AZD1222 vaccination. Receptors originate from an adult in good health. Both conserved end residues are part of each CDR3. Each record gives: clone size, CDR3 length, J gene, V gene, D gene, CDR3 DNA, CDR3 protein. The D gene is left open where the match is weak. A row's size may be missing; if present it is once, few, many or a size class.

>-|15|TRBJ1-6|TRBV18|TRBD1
TGTGCCAGCTCACCACGGGACAGTAATAATTCACCCCTCCACTTT
CASSPRDSNNSPLHF
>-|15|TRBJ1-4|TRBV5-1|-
TGCGCCAGCAGCTTGACTGGGGCAGTTAATGAAAAACTGTTTTTT
CASSLTGAVNEKLFF
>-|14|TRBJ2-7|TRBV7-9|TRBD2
TGTGCCAGCAGCTTGCAGGGAGGGTCCTACGAGCAGTACTTC
CASSLQGGSYEQYF
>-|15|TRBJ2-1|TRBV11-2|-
TGTGCCAGCAGCGGGTCCCGGGTTTCCTACAATGAGCAGTTCTTC
CASSGSRVSYNEQFF
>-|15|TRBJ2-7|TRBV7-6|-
TGTGCCAGCAGCACCGAGACAGTTTTCTCCTACGAGCAGTACTTC
CASSTETVFSYEQYF
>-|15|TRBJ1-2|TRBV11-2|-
TGTGCCAGCAGCTTAGCTGGGGGCGGCGACTATGGCTACACCTTC
CASSLAGGGDYGYTF
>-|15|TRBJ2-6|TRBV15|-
TGTGCCACCAGGCGAGACAGTTCTGGGGCCAACGTCCTGACTTTC
CATRRDSSGANVLTF
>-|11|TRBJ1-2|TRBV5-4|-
TGTGCCAGCAGCTTGGAGGGATCCGAGGCCTTC
CASSLEGSEAF
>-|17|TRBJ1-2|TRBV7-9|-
TGTGCCAGCAGCTTAGGGCCGGGGGACGGCTCCGGAGATGGCTACACCTTC
CASSLGPGDGSGDGYTF
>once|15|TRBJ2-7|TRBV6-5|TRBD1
TGTGCCAGCAGTATCCTTGGGGGACAGTCCTACGAGCAGTACTTC
CASSILGGQSYEQYF
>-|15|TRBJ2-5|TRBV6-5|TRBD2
TGTGCCAGCAGTTACCTAGCGGGGGCTCAAGAGACCCAGTACTTC
CASSYLAGAQETQYF
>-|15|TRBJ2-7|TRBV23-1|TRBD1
TGCGCCAGCAGCTTACAGGGGGCCAAAGCCTACGAGCAGTACTTC
CASSLQGAKAYEQYF
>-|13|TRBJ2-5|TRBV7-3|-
TGTGCCAGCAGCTCGACAGGCCAAGAGACCCAGTACTTC
CASSSTGQETQYF
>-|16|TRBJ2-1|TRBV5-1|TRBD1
TGCGCCAGCAGCTTGGGCGGGACAGGGGGGACGGGTGAGCAGTTCTTC
CASSLGGTGGTGEQFF
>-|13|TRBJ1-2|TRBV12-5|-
TGTGCTAGTGGTCCTGGGGGGCTTGAGGCCCACACCTTC
CASGPGGLEAHTF
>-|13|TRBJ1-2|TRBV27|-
TGTGCCAGCAGTCCTAGGGGCAGCTATGGCTACACCTTC
CASSPRGSYGYTF
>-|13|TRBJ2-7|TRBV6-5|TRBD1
TGTGCCAGCGCGAGGACAGGCCTCTACGAGCAGTACTTC
CASARTGLYEQYF
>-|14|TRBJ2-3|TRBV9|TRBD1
TGTGCCAGTACAGGGGGCAGGGCCACAGATACGCAGTATTTT
CASTGGRATDTQYF
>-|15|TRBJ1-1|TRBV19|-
TGTGCCAGTAGTCCGTACGCGGGTACAAACACTGAAGCTTTCTTT
CASSPYAGTNTEAFF
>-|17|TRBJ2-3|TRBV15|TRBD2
TGTGCCACCAGCAGGGACCCTAGCGGGGGCTGGGTAGATACGCAGTATTTT
CATSRDPSGGWVDTQYF
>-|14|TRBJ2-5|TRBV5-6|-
TGTGCCAGCAGCTTGGCCGATACCCTAATGGGCCAGTACTTC
CASSLADTLMGQYF
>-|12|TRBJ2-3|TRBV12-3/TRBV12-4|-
TGTGCCAGCAGTATCCTAGGGGCACGGCAGTATTTT
CASSILGARQYF
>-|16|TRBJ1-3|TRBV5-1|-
TGCGCCAGCAGCTTGGATTCAGGGAACTCTGGAAACACCATATATTTT
CASSLDSGNSGNTIYF
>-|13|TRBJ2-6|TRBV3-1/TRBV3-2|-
TGTGCCAGCACCCCCACTGGGGCCAACGTCCTGACTTTC
CASTPTGANVLTF